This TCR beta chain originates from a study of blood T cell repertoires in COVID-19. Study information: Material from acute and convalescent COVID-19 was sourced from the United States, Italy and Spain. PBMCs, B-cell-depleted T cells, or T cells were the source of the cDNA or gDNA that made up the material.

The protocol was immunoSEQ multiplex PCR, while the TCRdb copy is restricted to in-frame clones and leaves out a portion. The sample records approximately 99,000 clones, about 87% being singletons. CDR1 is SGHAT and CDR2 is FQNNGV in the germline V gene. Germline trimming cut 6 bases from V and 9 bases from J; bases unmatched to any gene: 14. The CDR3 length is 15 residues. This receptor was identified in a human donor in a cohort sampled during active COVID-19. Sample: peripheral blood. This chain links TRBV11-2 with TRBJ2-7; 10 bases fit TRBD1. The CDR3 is CASRGTGTGALGQYF. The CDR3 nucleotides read TGTGCCAGCAGGGGAACCGGGACAGGGGCCCTAGGGCAGTACTTC.